The rows below give T cell receptor beta chains drawn from one sample of a study of blood T cells in healthy people across ages. One entry per CDR3 protein results from TCRdb running MiXCR on the 5' RACE reads. The repertoire includes 730,000 or so distinct CDR3 sequences, around 46% of them detected once, and 20% to 25% sits in the top ten. Sequenced sample: blood. These TCRs come from a woman aged 55-69 years in good health. Each CDR3 is given with its conserved first and last residue. The order of the fields is clone size, V gene, D gene, J gene, CDR3 DNA, CDR3 protein. D genes are given only for firm matches. Clone size, where shown, is once, few, many, or a class for clones that have expanded.

>.|TRBV2|TRBD1|TRBJ2-6
TGTGCCAGCAGTGTGAGGGCAGGACAGGGTCGATCTGGGGCCAACGTCCTGACTTTC
CASSVRAGQGRSGANVLTF
>.|TRBV4-3|.|TRBJ2-7
TGCGCCAGCAGCCAAGATCACAGCAGAACCTCCGAGCAGTACTTC
CASSQDHSRTSEQYF
>.|TRBV27|.|TRBJ2-4
TGTGCCACCGCGCGGGACTTGTGGGAGCAGTACTTC
CATARDLWEQYF
>.|TRBV6-5|TRBD1|TRBJ1-3
TGTGCCGGCAGTTCACAGACAGGGACTGGAAACACCATATATTTT
CAGSSQTGTGNTIYF
>few|TRBV3-1|.|TRBJ1-2
TGTGCCAGCAGCCAAGACGTGGTTGGCTACACCTTC
CASSQDVVGYTF
>.|TRBV5-6|.|TRBJ2-5
TGTGCCAACAGCACTGGACAGCAAGAGACCCAGTACTTC
CANSTGQQETQYF
>.|TRBV7-8|TRBD2|TRBJ2-3
TGTGCCAGCAGGATGGGGCGACTAGCGGGACAAGATACGCAGTATTTT
CASRMGRLAGQDTQYF
>.|TRBV6-4|.|TRBJ2-1
TGTGCCAGCAGTGACCGGCCAGCTTCCTACAGTGAGCAGTTCTTC
CASSDRPASYSEQFF
>.|TRBV25-1|.|TRBJ2-1
TGTGCCAGCAGTGACAATAAGGAGCAGTTCTTC
CASSDNKEQFF
>.|TRBV29-1|TRBD1|TRBJ1-2
TGCAGCTCTTATCACAGGGGCTATGGCTACACCTTC
CSSYHRGYGYTF
>.|TRBV29-1|.|TRBJ2-1
TGCAGCGTTGTTTGGAACTCCTACAATGAGCAGTTCTTC
CSVVWNSYNEQFF
>.|TRBV6-5|TRBD2|TRBJ2-7
TGTGCCAGCAGTTACTCGAATAGACTAGCGTTCGACGAGCAGTACTTC
CASSYSNRLAFDEQYF
>.|TRBV12-3/TRBV12-4|.|TRBJ1-2
TGTGCCAGCAGTTGCTGGATCAACTATGGCTACACCTTC
CASSCWINYGYTF
>few|TRBV15|.|TRBJ2-5
TGTGCCACCAGCAGAGGTCGGTCCCCGACCCACCAAGAGACCCAGTACTTC
CATSRGRSPTHQETQYF
>.|TRBV30|.|TRBJ2-2
TGTGCCGGAAGTATACTAAGGACCGGGGAGCTGTTTTTT
CAGSILRTGELFF
>few|TRBV11-1|.|TRBJ2-4
TGTGCCAGCAGCTTAGTCGGCAGGGGCGAGGGCAAAAACATTCAGTACTTC
CASSLVGRGEGKNIQYF
>.|TRBV10-3|TRBD2|TRBJ2-2
TGTGCCACCAAGGCGGCGGGAGGGAATGAGGAGCTGTTTTTT
CATKAAGGNEELFF
>.|TRBV6-5|.|TRBJ1-1
TGTGCCAGCAACTTAAGAGGCTTGAACACTGAAGCTTTCTTT
CASNLRGLNTEAFF
>.|TRBV20-1|.|TRBJ2-5
TGCAGTGCTAGAGATCTTGTGGTCCGAGAGACCCAGTACTTC
CSARDLVVRETQYF
>.|TRBV7-9|TRBD2|TRBJ2-5
TGTGCCAGCAGCTTAGCGGTGGGAGGGTACAATGAGCAGTACTTC
CASSLAVGGYNEQYF
>few|TRBV7-3|.|TRBJ2-3
TGTGCCAGCAGCTTAACAGGGGTCGGGGCAGATACGCAGTATTTT
CASSLTGVGADTQYF
>.|TRBV20-1|TRBD2|TRBJ2-3
TGCAGTGCTAGGGGCAACCGGGACTACATCACAGATACGCAGTATTTT
CSARGNRDYITDTQYF
>once|TRBV4-3|.|TRBJ2-3
TGCGCCAGCAACCAAGGGGAATCAGATACGCAGTATTTT
CASNQGESDTQYF
>.|TRBV28|.|TRBJ2-5
TGTGCCAGCAGAGGACAGCAGCACCAAGAGACCCAGTACTTC
CASRGQQHQETQYF
>.|TRBV7-8|.|TRBJ2-5
TGTGCCAGCAGCCAAAGCAGAGAAGAGACCCAGTACTTC
CASSQSREETQYF
>.|TRBV6-1|.|TRBJ2-1
TGTGCCAGCAACCGGGACTGGCTCCAAGAGACCCAGTTCTTC
CASNRDWLQETQFF
>.|TRBV20-1|.|TRBJ2-3
TGCAGTGCTAGCCCGAGGCAGGGGTTTGCAGATACGCAGTATTTT
CSASPRQGFADTQYF
>.|TRBV7-2|.|TRBJ2-5
TGTGCCAGCAGCTCTCGGGCCCCCGGCCAAGAGACCCAGTACTTC
CASSSRAPGQETQYF
>few|TRBV25-1|.|TRBJ2-3
TGTGCCAGCAGTGACCCCAGGGGAGGCACAGATACGCAGTATTTT
CASSDPRGGTDTQYF
>few|TRBV5-6|TRBD1|TRBJ1-2
TGTGCCAGCAGTGACAGGGGCCCAGGGGGCTATGGCTACACCTTC
CASSDRGPGGYGYTF
>few|TRBV11-2|.|TRBJ2-7
TGTGCCAGCAGCTTACAGAGCACCTACGAGCAGTACTTC
CASSLQSTYEQYF
>few|TRBV20-1|.|TRBJ1-2
TGCAGTGCCCTCACAGATCCTTATGGCTACACCTTC
CSALTDPYGYTF
>.|TRBV29-1|.|TRBJ1-2
TGCAGCGCGTTGGAAGGCTATGGCTACACCTTC
CSALEGYGYTF
>few|TRBV5-1|TRBD2|TRBJ2-1
TGCGCCAGCAGCTTGGCCTGGGCGGGGGGCCTTAGTGAGCAGTTCTTC
CASSLAWAGGLSEQFF
>.|TRBV12-3/TRBV12-4|.|TRBJ2-5
TGTGCCAGCAGTCCCCTTTCGGGGTTAGGAGAGACCCAGTACTTC
CASSPLSGLGETQYF
>.|TRBV18|.|TRBJ2-1
TGTGCCAGCTCACCAGGAGCAGGGCGCAATGAGCAGTTCTTC
CASSPGAGRNEQFF
>.|TRBV11-2|.|TRBJ2-4
TGTGCCAGCAGCTTAGAGGGGGCTCTAGCCAAAAACATTCAGTACTTC
CASSLEGALAKNIQYF
>few|TRBV28|TRBD1|TRBJ1-4
TGTGCCAGCAGCGACGTCGGGACAGTCGGTAATGAAAAACTGTTTTTT
CASSDVGTVGNEKLFF
>.|TRBV9|TRBD2|TRBJ2-3
TGTGCCAGCAGTCGGGAGGGGTCGGGAGCGTATCAAGATCCTCCCTTGGGTAATCTTGATACGCAGTATTTT
CASSREGSGAYQDPPLGNLDTQYF
>.|TRBV9|.|TRBJ2-1
TGTGCCAGCAGCGTAAACCCCAGACAACTAAACAATGAGCAGTTCTTC
CASSVNPRQLNNEQFF
>.|TRBV24-1|TRBD1|TRBJ2-4
TGTGCCACCAGTGACCACAGGGGAGCCAAAAACATTCAGTACTTC
CATSDHRGAKNIQYF
>.|TRBV30|TRBD2|TRBJ2-1
TGTGCCTGGAGTAACCGACGGACTAGCGGGGAGAACAATGAGCAGTTCTTC
CAWSNRRTSGENNEQFF
>.|TRBV3-1|TRBD1|TRBJ1-2
TGTGCCAGCAGCCAGGGACAGAAATATGGCTACACCTTC
CASSQGQKYGYTF
>.|TRBV20-1|.|TRBJ1-1
TGCAGTGCTAGGGCCCAGGCGAACACTGAAGCTTTCTTT
CSARAQANTEAFF
>.|TRBV10-1|TRBD2|TRBJ2-1
TGCGCCAGCAGTTCAGCGGGGGGGCCGAACAATGAGCAGTTCTTC
CASSSAGGPNNEQFF
>.|TRBV6-1|.|TRBJ1-2
TGTGCCAGCAGTGAACAACAGCTCTATGGCTACACCTTC
CASSEQQLYGYTF
>.|TRBV28|TRBD2|TRBJ2-7
TGTGCCAGCAGTTCTCTCCGACTAGCGGGAGGCCACGTATCCTACAATGAGCAGTACTTC
CASSSLRLAGGHVSYNEQYF
>.|TRBV20-1|.|TRBJ2-5
TGCAGTGCGGGGACGCGCCAAGAGACCCAGTACTTC
CSAGTRQETQYF
>once|TRBV6-2/TRBV6-3|.|TRBJ1-5
TGTGCCAGCAGTTACTCGACCTACAGGGCCTCCAATCAGCCCCAGCATTTT
CASSYSTYRASNQPQHF
>.|TRBV13|TRBD2|TRBJ2-5
TGTGCCAGCAGCTCGCGGGGGAACCAAGAGACCCAGTACTTC
CASSSRGNQETQYF
>few|TRBV28|.|TRBJ2-7
TGTGCCAGCAGTACCCACCGTGGGGGGTCCGAGCAGTACTTC
CASSTHRGGSEQYF
>.|TRBV2|.|TRBJ2-3
TGTGCCAGCATGCCCCTCCGGAGCACAGATACGCAGTATTTT
CASMPLRSTDTQYF
>.|TRBV6-5|.|TRBJ2-7
TGTGCCAGCAGTTACGGTCAGCACTCCTACGAGCAGTACTTC
CASSYGQHSYEQYF
>few|TRBV6-5|.|TRBJ2-4
TGTGCCAGCAGCCCCGGGACAAACCTCAAAAACATTCAGTACTTC
CASSPGTNLKNIQYF
>.|TRBV5-1|TRBD2|TRBJ2-7
TGCGCCAGCGACCCGGAGGGGCTAGCGGGGGCCTACAATGAGCAGTACTTC
CASDPEGLAGAYNEQYF
>.|TRBV20-1|.|TRBJ2-1
TGCAGTGCTCCCGACTACAATGAGCAGTTCTTC
CSAPDYNEQFF
>many|TRBV6-5|.|TRBJ1-2
TGTGCCAGCAGTTACTTTAGGACGGGAGGGGGCTATGGCTACACCTTC
CASSYFRTGGGYGYTF
>.|TRBV6-4|.|TRBJ2-2
TGTGCCAGCAGTCGGGATGCGTCGTGGCTCGGGGAGCTGTTTTTT
CASSRDASWLGELFF
>once|TRBV20-1|.|TRBJ1-4
TGCAGTGCTAGAGAATTCGATGAAAAACTGTTTTTT
CSAREFDEKLFF
>few|TRBV5-1|.|TRBJ1-1
TGCGCCAGCAGCCCTTCATCCATGAACACTGAAGCTTTCTTT
CASSPSSMNTEAFF